The table lists the clone carrying this T cell receptor beta chain with a few counts. What it recognizes is unknown. The source of the sample is a study of chemoradiotherapy in HPV16-positive cancers. Overall study context: Candidate HPV-specific T-cell clones and common TCR motifs came from functional assays in a couple of HPV16-positive patients.

Repertoires were sampled repeatedly during chemoradiotherapy. Points from the study as a whole: Non-HPV-specific T cells did not expand in tumors during treatment, whereas candidate HPV-specific clones and E7-related motifs did.

Method: immunoSEQ multiplex PCR; TCRdb's copy keeps in-frame clones and lacks some. The data contain approximately 9,600 clones, about 80% of them seen just once; the ten biggest clones take up 13%. This TCR came from a human donor with HPV-associated anogenital cancer. The source was tumor tissue, collected from a patient who underwent chemoradiotherapy.

The CDR3 loop is CASSRRRSLGSYEQYF. Here the CDR3 DNA reads TGCGCCAGCAGTCGTCGTCGGTCCCTAGGCTCCTACGAGCAGTACTTC. The rearrangement joins TRBV10-2 to TRBJ2-7; D gene unclear. Germline V lookup: CDR1 WSHSY, CDR2 SAAADI. V was clipped by 5 bases and J by 0 bases, with 17 bases between them. The CDR3 runs 16 residues.